The 29 T cell receptor beta chains reported below all come from one sample, sequenced in a study of blood T cell repertoires in COVID-19. Data came from immunoSEQ multiplex PCR; TCRdb stores just in-frame clones and leaves some out. The table lists hundreds of thousands of clones, around 89% of them singletons. The sequenced sample consisted of peripheral blood. The receptors derive from a woman aged 25-40 years with acute or convalescent COVID-19.

This clone is a singleton in its sample. The chain is built from TRBV6-6 and TRBJ2-1, with D tentatively TRBD2 (5 bases). The CDR3 is made up of 16 amino acids. Trimming left V 4 bases short and J 6 bases short, with 19 bases between. From germline, CDR1 is MNHNY and CDR2 SVGAGI (reference sequence). CDR3 sequence reads: CASSSPTRLAGNEQFF. CDR3 in DNA: TGTGCCAGCAGTTCACCAACCCGCCTAGCAGGCAATGAGCAGTTCTTC.

The chain carries TRBV5-1 and TRBJ2-1; TRBD1 might be the D (6 bases). The CDR3 runs to 13 residues. CDR1 and CDR2 from the germline V gene are SGHRS and YFSETQ. V lost 0 bases, J lost 8 bases, and 9 bases lay in between. CDR3 in amino acids: CASSLDRVDEQFF. CDR3 coding DNA: TGCGCCAGCAGCTTGGACAGGGTCGATGAGCAGTTCTTC.

This chain connects TRBV4-1 to TRBJ2-7; D is perhaps TRBD2 (6 bases). Trimming cost V 1 base and J 2 bases, with 21 bases left between them. This CDR3 has 18 residues. Germline lookup yields CDR1 MGHRA and CDR2 YSYEKL. CDR3 in amino acids: CASSQGHLTRGIPYEQYF. In DNA, the CDR3 is TGCGCCAGCAGCCAAGGTCACTTAACCCGGGGGATCCCCTACGAGCAGTACTTC.

This chain uses TRBV28 with TRBJ2-2; 7 nucleotides match TRBD1. The junction had 2 bases not matched to a gene; V was cut back by 7 bases and J by 6 bases. This CDR3 is 12 amino acids long. CDR1 and CDR2 from the germline V gene are MDHEN and SYDVKM. The DNA of the CDR3 is TGTGCCAGCACTGACAGGGCCGGGGAGCTGTTTTTT. This encodes CASTDRAGELFF.

This clone has just one count. The chain employs TRBV5-5 and TRBJ2-2; no clear D gene. Germline CDR1 SGHKS, CDR2 YYEKEE (reference sequence). The CDR3 is made up of 16 amino acids. With 4 bases removed from V and 0 bases from J, the gap between germline ends came to 13 bases. CDR3 nucleotides: TGTGCCAGCAGCCCACCAGCAACAGCGAACACCGGGGAGCTGTTTTTT. Its translation is CASSPPATANTGELFF. The full variable domain, rest sourced from reference TRBV5-5 and TRBJ2-2, is DAGVTQSPTHLIKTRGQQVTLRCSPISGHKSVSWYQQVLGQGPQFIFQYYEKEERGRGNFPDRFSARQFPNYSSELNVNALLLGDSALYLCASSPPATANTGELFFGEGSRLTVL.

The gene calls are TRBV28 and TRBJ2-4; 10 nucleotides agree with TRBD2. Trimming took 5 bases from V and 3 from J; bases not matched to a gene: 22. CDR3 length equals 21 residues. The V gene's germline CDR1 is MDHEN and CDR2 SYDVKM. Written as DNA, the CDR3 is TGTGCCAGCAGTACCCAGACGTTCAGACAAGTAGCGGGGGGATTCAAAAACATTCAGTACTTC. It translates to CASSTQTFRQVAGGFKNIQYF.

The chain is built from TRBV29-1 and TRBJ2-2, with D perhaps matching TRBD1 (5 bases). CDR1 and CDR2 (germline): SQVTM, ANQGSEA. The ends were cut back, 4 bases at V and 3 bases at J, with 12 bases in the middle. The CDR3 has 14 residues. CDR3 nucleotides: TGCAGCGTTGTAGGCAGCAGGGACACCGGGGAGCTGTTTTTT. This gives the protein CSVVGSRDTGELFF.

V gene TRBV7-9 combines with J gene TRBJ2-1; possibly TRBD1 for D (5 bases). V shed 4 bases and J shed 13 bases, with 20 bases lying between them. This CDR3 is 14 amino acids long. The germline V gene encodes CDR1 SEHNR and CDR2 FQNEAQ (reference sequence). This CDR3 reads CASSSQGQGSKQFF. CDR3 sequence (DNA): TGTGCCAGCAGCTCACAAGGGCAGGGTAGTAAACAGTTCTTC.

The chain joins TRBV6-6 to TRBJ2-5; weak D call: TRBD2 (6 bases). This CDR3 comprises 15 residues. V was pared by 4 bases and J by 7 bases, with 19 bases between. From germline, CDR1 is MNHNY and CDR2 SVGAGI (reference sequence). CDR3 amino acids: CASSSSGLTSGTQYF. CDR3 nucleotides: TGTGCCAGCAGTTCCTCGGGACTGACTTCGGGGACCCAGTACTTC.

The chain links TRBV30 to TRBJ2-1; D is perhaps TRBD2 (7 bases). V gave up 4 bases and J gave up 5 bases, with 9 bases separating them. Germline CDR1 GTSNPN, CDR2 SVGIG (reference sequence). This CDR3 comprises 12 residues. CDR3 DNA sequence: TGTGCCTGGATGGGGGGGCACAATGAGCAGTTCTTC. It yields the protein CAWMGGHNEQFF.

In its sample, this clone was seen once. V usage is TRBV11-2 and J usage is TRBJ1-1; TRBD1 matches 9 bases. V lost 4 bases to trimming and J lost 8 bases; unmatched junction nucleotides: 5. CDR1 is SGHAT, CDR2 FQNNGV, per germline. CDR3 length: 13 residues. The CDR3 is CASSSNRGQEAFF. DNA for the CDR3: TGTGCCAGCAGCTCAAACAGGGGGCAGGAAGCTTTCTTT.

The V gene is TRBV7-6, the J gene TRBJ2-7; 7 bases map to TRBD2. Trimming took 5 bases from V and 3 from J; bases not matched to a gene: 4. This CDR3 is 13 amino acids long. Germline V lookup: CDR1 SGHVS, CDR2 FNYEAQ. The CDR3 is CASSLRTSYEQYF. The CDR3, as DNA: TGTGCCAGCAGCCTGCGGACTAGCTACGAGCAGTACTTC.

The chain is built from TRBV2 and TRBJ2-1; 8 nucleotides align to TRBD2. CDR1 is SNHLY, CDR2 FYNNEI, per germline. The CDR3 is 14 amino acids. Losses at the gene ends were 3 bases for V and 8 bases for J; bases not matched to a gene: 6. As DNA, the CDR3 is TGTGCCAGCAGTGACTTCGGGGGGGCGCATGAGCAGTTCTTC. This encodes CASSDFGGAHEQFF.

This clone came up once. The V call is TRBV7-9, the J call TRBJ2-2, with 8 bases that match TRBD1. There are 15 residues in the CDR3. Looked up from germline, CDR1 is SEHNR and CDR2 is FQNEAQ (reference sequence). J was trimmed by 6 bases and V by 5 bases; bases with no gene match: 8. CDR3 protein: CASSNQGAIPGELFF. The CDR3, as DNA: TGTGCCAGCAGCAACCAGGGGGCAATACCCGGGGAGCTGTTTTTT.

The chain links TRBV29-1 to TRBJ1-5; D is uncertain. Germline lookup yields CDR1 SQVTM and CDR2 ANQGSEA. Trimming cost V 5 bases and J 3 bases, with 17 bases left between them. The CDR3 is 15 residues long. The CDR3 coding sequence is TGCAGCGTTTTAGGTATTCCCCGACTCAATCAGCCCCAGCATTTT. Translating it yields CSVLGIPRLNQPQHF.

The chain links TRBV9 to TRBJ1-5, with D maybe TRBD1 (5 bases). The CDR3 covers 13 residues. Germline CDR1 is SGDLS and CDR2 is YYNGEE. The ends were cut back, 5 bases at V and 4 bases at J, with 10 bases in the middle. The CDR3 loop is CASSGAGNQPQHF. CDR3 nucleotide sequence: TGTGCCAGCAGTGGGGCAGGGAATCAGCCCCAGCATTTT. Full variable domain (rest looked up from reference TRBV9 and TRBJ1-5): DSGVTQTPKHLITATGQRVTLRCSPRSGDLSVYWYQQSLDQGLQFLIQYYNGEERAKGNILERFSAQQFPDLHSELNLSSLELGDSALYFCASSGAGNQPQHFGDGTRLSIL.

This sequence joins TRBV6-5 and TRBJ1-2; TRBD1 aligns across 7 bases. This CDR3 region has 15 residues. Germline V lookup: CDR1 MNHEY, CDR2 SVGAGI. V shed 5 bases, J shed 5 bases, and the junction held 11 bases outside the gene matches. CDR3 sequence reads: CASSPRQGGYYGYTF. The CDR3 DNA sequence: TGTGCCAGCAGTCCTCGACAGGGAGGATATTATGGCTACACCTTC.

The rearrangement uses TRBV5-5 and TRBJ2-6; D is undetermined. CDR1 and CDR2 from the germline V gene are SGHKS and YYEKEE (reference sequence). Trimming cost V 5 bases and J 1 base, with 13 bases left between them. The CDR3 extends over 16 amino acids. In DNA form, the CDR3 reads TGTGCCAGCAGTCCCGCAAGAGGATCTGGGGCCAACGTCCTGACTTTC. Translated: CASSPARGSGANVLTF.

The chain is built from TRBV24-1 and TRBJ2-3, with 9 bases identical to TRBD2. The CDR3 runs 15 residues. The junction had 3 bases not matched to a gene; V was cut back by 1 base and J by 5 bases. CDR1 and CDR2 (germline): KGHDR, SFDVKD. The CDR3 nucleotides are TGTGCCACCAGTGATTTATTAGCGGGAGAAGATACGCAGTATTTT. Protein sequence: CATSDLLAGEDTQYF.

The rearrangement links TRBV5-5 to TRBJ1-2; D gene uncertain. V lost 0 bases and J lost 2, with 11 bases in between. Germline CDR1 reads SGHKS; CDR2 reads YYEKEE (reference sequence). This CDR3 is 15 amino acids long. For the CDR3, the DNA is TGTGCCAGCAGCTTGGTTGTGACTGCGAACTATGGCTACACCTTC. It is translated as CASSLVVTANYGYTF.

The chain is built from TRBV5-1 and TRBJ2-3; D remains ambiguous. The V gene lost 4 bases and the J gene lost 2 bases, with 8 bases spanning the gap. The CDR3 is 13 amino acids. Per the germline V gene, CDR1 is SGHRS and CDR2 is YFSETQ. The CDR3 reads CASSRQITDTQYF. The CDR3 coding sequence is TGCGCCAGCAGCCGACAAATCACAGATACGCAGTATTTT.

The V call is TRBV19, the J call TRBJ2-5; a weak D match, TRBD2 (6 bases). Germline-derived CDR1 and CDR2 are LNHDA and SQIVND (reference sequence). Trimming pared 3 bases from V and 5 bases from J, leaving 19 bases between. This CDR3 region has 16 residues. The DNA for the CDR3 is TGTGCCAGTAGTATGGGGCTTCGGAGGGGTTGGGAGACCCAGTACTTC. It codes for CASSMGLRRGWETQYF. The entire variable domain, with the rest obtained from reference TRBV19 and TRBJ2-5, is as follows: DGGITQSPKYLFRKEGQNVTLSCEQNLNHDAMYWYRQDPGQGLRLIYYSQIVNDFQKGDIAEGYSVSREKKESFPLTVTSAQKNPTAFYLCASSMGLRRGWETQYFGPGTRLLVL.

This rearrangement joins TRBV29-1 to TRBJ2-7; 8 bases are shared with TRBD2. V was pared by 7 bases and J by 0 bases, with 11 bases of the junction left unmatched. The CDR3 is 15 residues long. In germline, CDR1 is SQVTM, CDR2 ANQGSEA. CDR3 amino acids: CSARGGQESSYEQYF. In nucleotides, the CDR3 is TGCAGCGCCCGCGGGGGGCAGGAGAGCTCCTACGAGCAGTACTTC.

The rearrangement uses TRBV5-1 and TRBJ2-5; 7 positions match TRBD2. This CDR3 has 14 amino acids. CDR1 SGHRS and CDR2 YFSETQ come from the germline V gene. J was trimmed by 3 bases and V by 1 base; bases with no gene match: 3. This chain's CDR3 is CASSLPAGKETQYF. The CDR3 DNA sequence: TGCGCCAGCAGCTTGCCAGCGGGGAAAGAGACCCAGTACTTC.

The chain links TRBV12-5 to TRBJ2-3; 7 positions agree with TRBD1. CDR3 length equals 14 residues. Germline V gene sequence: CDR1 LGHNT, CDR2 FRNRAP. The V gene end was trimmed by 2 bases and the J gene end by 5 bases; junction bases not matched to a gene: 4. CDR3 sequence: CASGLPRGQDTQYF. CDR3 sequence (DNA): TGTGCTAGTGGTTTGCCGAGGGGGCAAGATACGCAGTATTTT. Combining the CDR3 with reference TRBV12-5 and TRBJ2-3 gives the whole variable domain DARVTQTPRHKVTEMGQEVTMRCQPILGHNTVFWYRQTMMQGLELLAYFRNRAPLDDSGMPKDRFSAEMPDATLATLKIQPSEPRDSAVYFCASGLPRGQDTQYFGPGTRLTVL.

The rearrangement joins TRBV5-4 to TRBJ1-1; D may be TRBD1 (6 bases). This CDR3 comprises 16 residues. Per germline, CDR1 SGHNT and CDR2 YYREEE (reference sequence). Trimming left V 4 bases short and J 3 bases short, with 19 bases between. The CDR3 region has the DNA TGTGCCAGCAGCGATCCGGAAAGGGACATCTACACTGAAGCTTTCTTT. Its translation is CASSDPERDIYTEAFF.

V and J are TRBV28 and TRBJ1-2; 8 bases map to TRBD1. Germline CDR1 reads MDHEN; CDR2 reads SYDVKM. J was trimmed by 7 bases and V by 4 bases; bases with no gene match: 5. The CDR3 has 13 residues. The DNA of the CDR3 is TGTGCCAGCAGTTCGGACAGGGTACGTGGCTACACCTTC. This sequence encodes CASSSDRVRGYTF.

The chain combines TRBV30 with TRBJ2-2; a weak D match, TRBD1 (5 bases). The V end was cut by 1 base, the J end by 5 bases, with 11 bases between. The CDR3 length is 14 residues. In germline, CDR1 is GTSNPN, CDR2 SVGIG (reference sequence). DNA of the CDR3: TGTGCCTGGAGTGGGACACAGTTTACCGGGGAGCTGTTTTTT. It is translated as CAWSGTQFTGELFF.

This clone was seen a single time. This sequence joins TRBV15 and TRBJ1-1; D possibly corresponds to TRBD1 (6 bases). Deletions cut 5 bases from V and 3 bases from J, with 13 bases between. The CDR3 sequence is 14 residues long. Germline-derived CDR1 and CDR2 are LNHNV and YYDKDF (reference sequence). CDR3 in amino acids: CATSQQGGDTEAFF. Written as DNA, the CDR3 is TGTGCCACCAGCCAACAGGGAGGGGACACTGAAGCTTTCTTT.